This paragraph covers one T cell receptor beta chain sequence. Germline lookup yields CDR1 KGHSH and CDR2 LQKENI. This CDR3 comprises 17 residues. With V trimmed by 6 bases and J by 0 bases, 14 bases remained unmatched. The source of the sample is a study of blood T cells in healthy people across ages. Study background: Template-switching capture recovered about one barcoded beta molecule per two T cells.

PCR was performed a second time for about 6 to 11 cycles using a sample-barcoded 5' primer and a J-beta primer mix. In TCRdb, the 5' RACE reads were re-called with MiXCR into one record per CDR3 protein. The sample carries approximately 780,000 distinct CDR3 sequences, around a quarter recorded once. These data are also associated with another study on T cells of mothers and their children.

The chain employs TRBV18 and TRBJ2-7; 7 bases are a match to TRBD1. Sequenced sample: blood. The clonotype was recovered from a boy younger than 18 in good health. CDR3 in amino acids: CASSPTGEGSASYEQYF. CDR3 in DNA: TGTGCCAGCTCTCCAACAGGGGAAGGCAGCGCCTCCTACGAGCAGTACTTC. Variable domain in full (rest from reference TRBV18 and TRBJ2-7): NAGVMQNPRHLVRRRGQEARLRCSPMKGHSHVYWYRQLPEEGLKFMVYLQKENIIDESGMPKERFSAEFPKEGPSILRIQQVVRGDSAAYFCASSPTGEGSASYEQYFGPGTRLTVT.